This record looks at one T cell receptor (beta chain) sequence and its context. Its antigen is unidentified. The investigators reverse transcribed all of the isolated RNA, so they sequenced expressed TCRB transcripts. Profiled with immunoSEQ multiplex PCR; TCRdb holds only in-frame clones, not every one. The sample records more than 300,000 clones, about 12% being singletons. These data belong to a study of beta chain features in type 1 diabetes. For the study at large: In age, gender and cell yields, patients were similar to healthy donors. Study results and caveats: Highly expressing activated T cells could be over-counted with a cDNA template. In patients and controls equally, PCR might favor templates that are shorter. Shorter TCRB CDR3s, moderately but significantly so, marked every one of the four CD4+ subsets in Type 1 diabetes patients.

Germline-derived CDR1 and CDR2 are MGHRA and YSYEKL. Trimming took off 2 bases at V and 3 bases at J, with 19 bases between the two ends. There are 17 residues in the CDR3. The genes are TRBV4-1 and TRBJ1-1; D is unclear. The sample was naive CD4+ T cells from blood. This TCR was recovered from a woman aged 18-35 years with type 1 diabetes. CDR3 sequence: CASSQRFLSDQDTEAFF. CDR3 nucleotides: TGCGCCAGCAGCCAACGGTTTTTATCGGATCAGGACACTGAAGCTTTCTTT.